This is a list of T cell receptor beta chains from one sample in a study of T-cell reconstitution after alpha-beta-depleted transplantation in children. TCRdb passed the PCR reads through MiXCR, listing each CDR3 protein once. The data hold about 460,000 distinct CDR3 sequences, with roughly an eighth observed a single time. The material was PBMCs, mostly from graft donor cells, obtained 180 days after TCRalphabeta/CD19-depleted stem cell transplant. These receptor sequences come from a female patient aged 2-10 years who had a stem cell transplant for aplastic anemia, so the T cells may come from the graft donor. Each CDR3 is given with its conserved first and last residue. A D gene is named only where the DNA matches it firmly. The size field is filled for only some rows; it gives once, few, many or a size class.

abundance	d_gene	v_gene	j_gene	CDR3aa	CDR3nt
many	-	TRBV6-5	TRBJ2-2	CASRPQGGELFF	TGTGCCAGCAGGCCTCAAGGAGGGGAGCTGTTTTTT
few	TRBD1	TRBV7-7	TRBJ2-2	CASSLGTGGEAGELFF	TGTGCCAGCAGCTTGGGGACAGGGGGCGAGGCCGGGGAGCTGTTTTTT
many	-	TRBV11-2	TRBJ2-5	CASSLTIEGGWETQYF	TGTGCCAGCAGCTTAACGATTGAGGGAGGCTGGGAGACCCAGTACTTC
-	-	TRBV3-1	TRBJ2-5	CASSQERGGRETQYF	TGTGCCAGCAGCCAAGAAAGAGGAGGAAGAGAGACCCAGTACTTC
many	-	TRBV3-1	TRBJ2-3	CASSQAGPDTQYF	TGTGCCAGCAGCCAAGCCGGACCAGATACGCAGTATTTT
many	-	TRBV20-1	TRBJ2-7	CSARAPPGWSYEQYF	TGCAGTGCTAGGGCCCCTCCAGGGTGGTCCTACGAGCAGTACTTC
few	-	TRBV10-1	TRBJ2-2	CASSAGSGNTGELFF	TGCGCCAGCAGTGCCGGCTCAGGAAATACCGGGGAGCTGTTTTTT
-	TRBD2	TRBV30	TRBJ2-2	CAWGEGAHTGELFF	TGTGCCTGGGGGGAGGGTGCACACACCGGGGAGCTGTTTTTT
-	-	TRBV4-3	TRBJ2-7	CASSRKGPPSSYEQYF	TGCGCCAGCAGCCGGAAGGGACCACCCAGCTCCTACGAGCAGTACTTC
many	TRBD2	TRBV7-2	TRBJ2-3	CASSFRLAGTDTQYF	TGTGCCAGCAGCTTCCGACTAGCGGGCACAGATACGCAGTATTTT
many	-	TRBV28	TRBJ1-5	CASSSQVRGSNQPQHF	TGTGCCAGCAGTTCACAGGTCCGGGGGAGCAATCAGCCCCAGCATTTT
-	-	TRBV14	TRBJ1-6	CASSQEIGPLSPLHF	TGTGCCAGCAGCCAAGAGATAGGGCCACTTTCACCCCTCCACTTT
few	-	TRBV27	TRBJ1-1	CASSWSWMNTEAFF	TGTGCCAGCAGTTGGTCGTGGATGAACACTGAAGCTTTCTTT
few	TRBD1	TRBV4-1	TRBJ1-4	CASSPDREGEKLFF	TGCGCCAGCAGCCCCGACAGGGAGGGTGAAAAACTGTTTTTT
-	-	TRBV29-1	TRBJ1-1	CSSRYWGLNTEAFF	TGCAGCTCTAGGTATTGGGGACTGAACACTGAAGCTTTCTTT